Below, 30 T cell receptor beta chains from the same sample are listed, as sequenced in a study of blood T cell repertoires in COVID-19 (dated by TCRdb to the early 2020s). Libraries came from the immunoSEQ multiplex PCR assay. TCRdb holds this immuneACCESS table with in-frame rearrangements only. Some clones are missing; in checked studies, unresolved V genes explain under half, and the rest has no known cause. This sample lists 30,000 to 40,000 clones; over 85% were detected once. The ten top clones hold 0.92% of the sample. Sequencing input: peripheral blood. Every receptor here comes from a male donor with active COVID-19.

This clone has only one observation. The rearrangement links TRBV28 to TRBJ1-5, with D tentatively TRBD1 (5 bases). Per germline, CDR1 MDHEN and CDR2 SYDVKM. This CDR3 has 12 residues. V lost 4 bases, J lost 10 bases, and 11 bases lay in between. The CDR3 DNA is TGTGCCAGCAGTTCAACAGGCCACCCCCAGCATTTT. As protein: CASSSTGHPQHF.

The gene calls are TRBV27 and TRBJ1-1, with TRBD1 matching over 7 bases. Per the germline V gene, CDR1 is MNHEY and CDR2 is SMNVEV (reference sequence). V lost 8 bases and J lost 1; bases outside the gene matches: 10. The CDR3 length is 15 residues. The CDR3 nucleotides read TGTGCCAGCCACACCCCGACAGGGTCGAACACTGAAGCTTTCTTT. This gives the protein CASHTPTGSNTEAFF.

V gene TRBV7-2 combines with J gene TRBJ1-5, with a weak D call TRBD1 (5 bases). V lost 7 bases and J 4 bases, leaving 11 bases between the germline ends. Per the germline V gene, CDR1 is SGHTA and CDR2 is FQGNSA. This CDR3 region has 13 residues. The CDR3 bases are TGTGCCAGCACTAGGGAGGGGAATCAGCCCCAGCATTTT. It is translated as CASTREGNQPQHF.

CDR3: CASSLVGSYGYTF. The DNA for the CDR3 is TGTGCCAGCAGTTTAGTAGGGAGTTATGGCTACACCTTC. This chain uses TRBV27 with TRBJ1-2, with no clear D. The CDR3 runs 13 residues. Looked up from germline, CDR1 is MNHEY and CDR2 is SMNVEV (reference sequence). The V and J ends lost 2 bases and 5 bases respectively, with 9 bases between them.

The rearrangement joins TRBV19 to TRBJ1-3, with D unresolved. Germline-derived CDR1 and CDR2 are LNHDA and SQIVND (reference sequence). The CDR3 has 13 residues. V shed 4 bases and J shed 3 bases, with 7 bases lying between them. The CDR3 reads CASSTTGGNTIYF. DNA for the CDR3: TGTGCCAGTAGTACTACGGGTGGAAACACCATATATTTT.

CDR3 region: CASRAGDRSGANVLTF. CDR3 nucleotide sequence: TGCGCCAGCAGAGCGGGGGACCGGTCTGGGGCCAACGTCCTGACTTTC. This rearrangement joins TRBV5-1 to TRBJ2-6, with 8 bases lining up with TRBD2. Germline V gene lookup returns CDR1 SGHRS and CDR2 YFSETQ. The CDR3 has 16 residues. Unmatched junction bases numbered 5, after V lost 5 bases and J lost 1 base.

The chain is built from TRBV3-1 (or the pseudogene TRBV3-2) and TRBJ2-7, with 7 bases lining up with TRBD2. Trimming removed 4 bases from V and 3 bases from J; junction bases left unmatched: 15. The CDR3 sequence is 17 residues long. CDR1 LGHDT and CDR2 YNNKEL come from the germline V gene (reference sequence). The CDR3 loop is CASSRGGGEAFGYEQYF. The CDR3 coding sequence is TGTGCCAGCAGCCGGGGTGGGGGGGAGGCGTTCGGCTACGAGCAGTACTTC.

The genes are TRBV19 and TRBJ2-6; weak D call: TRBD1 (5 bases). CDR3 size: 18 residues. CDR1 is LNHDA, CDR2 SQIVND, per germline (reference sequence). Deletions cut 4 bases from V and 4 bases from J, with 20 bases between. CDR3: CASSRGNRPLVGANVLTF. CDR3 coding DNA: TGTGCCAGTAGTAGAGGCAACAGGCCCCTTGTGGGGGCCAACGTCCTGACTTTC.

V and J are TRBV19 and TRBJ1-1; TRBD1 matches at 7 bases. This CDR3 region has 16 residues. With 1 base clipped from V and 0 bases from J, the junction kept 5 bases outside the gene matches. The V gene's germline CDR1 is LNHDA and CDR2 SQIVND (reference sequence). CDR3 in DNA: TGTGCCAGTAGTATAGGACAGGGCGCGATGAACACTGAAGCTTTCTTT. Amino acid sequence: CASSIGQGAMNTEAFF.

The V gene is TRBV18, the J gene TRBJ2-2; perhaps TRBD2 as D (6 bases). The germline V gene encodes CDR1 KGHSH and CDR2 LQKENI. Trimming shortened V by 7 bases and J by 5 bases, and 11 bases separated the two germline ends. CDR3 length: 13 residues. Written as DNA, the CDR3 is TGTGCCAGCTTCCCGAGCGGGACCGGGGAGCTGTTTTTT. This translates into CASFPSGTGELFF. Full variable domain (remainder filled in from reference TRBV18 and TRBJ2-2): NAGVMQNPRHLVRRRGQEARLRCSPMKGHSHVYWYRQLPEEGLKFMVYLQKENIIDESGMPKERFSAEFPKEGPSILRIQQVVRGDSAAYFCASFPSGTGELFFGEGSRLTVL.

This chain uses TRBV7-2 with TRBJ2-5; D may be TRBD1 (6 bases). Germline CDR1 reads SGHTA; CDR2 reads FQGNSA. There are 13 residues in the CDR3. Between the trimmed V and J ends, which lost 7 bases and 6 bases, there was a span of 15 bases. The CDR3 is CASTQQGLKTQYF. DNA for the CDR3: TGTGCCAGCACCCAACAGGGCCTGAAGACCCAGTACTTC.

V and J are TRBV7-8 and TRBJ1-5; D is perhaps TRBD1 (5 bases). The germline V gene has CDR1 SGHVS and CDR2 FQNEAQ. V was shortened by 4 bases and J by 5 bases, with 12 bases between the two germline ends. The CDR3 contains 14 residues. The CDR3 DNA reads TGTGCCAGCAGCTCAACCGACAGCGATCAGCCCCAGCATTTT. Its translation is CASSSTDSDQPQHF. Drawing the rest from reference TRBV7-8 and TRBJ1-5, the complete variable domain is GAGVSQSPRYKVAKRGQDVALRCDPISGHVSLFWYQQALGQGPEFLTYFQNEAQLDKSGLPSDRFFAERPEGSVSTLKIQRTQQEDSAVYLCASSSTDSDQPQHFGDGTRLSIL.

V usage is TRBV2 and J usage is TRBJ2-3, with a weak D call TRBD2 (7 bases). Trimming cost V 4 bases and J 1 base, with 15 bases left between them. From germline, CDR1 is SNHLY and CDR2 FYNNEI. The CDR3 contains 16 residues. CDR3 nucleotides: TGTGCCAGCAGTGGATTGGGGGGGGCGGGCACAGATACGCAGTATTTT. Translated: CASSGLGGAGTDTQYF.

The gene calls are TRBV19 and TRBJ2-5; D is unresolved. The CDR3 has 14 residues. V gave up 5 bases and J gave up 5 bases, with 15 bases separating them. Germline lookup yields CDR1 LNHDA and CDR2 SQIVND (reference sequence). CDR3 nucleotides: TGTGCCAGTAGTGTGAACGTACACCCGGAGACCCAGTACTTC. Residues: CASSVNVHPETQYF.

The gene calls are TRBV5-1 and TRBJ2-7; 7 bases agree with TRBD1. Germline V gene sequence: CDR1 SGHRS, CDR2 YFSETQ. V trimming: 3 bases; J trimming: 1 base; junction bases outside the gene matches: 4. CDR3 length: 14 amino acids. CDR3 sequence (DNA): TGCGCCAGCAGCTCGGGACAGAGATCCTACGAGCAGTACTTC. Protein sequence: CASSSGQRSYEQYF.

V is TRBV4-1 and J is TRBJ1-2, with 9 nucleotides matching TRBD1. V trimming: 1 base; J trimming: 5 bases; junction bases outside the gene matches: 8. This CDR3 has 16 amino acids. From germline, CDR1 is MGHRA and CDR2 YSYEKL. Here the CDR3 reads CASSQVGGQGIYGYTF. Here the CDR3 DNA reads TGCGCCAGCAGCCAAGTTGGTGGACAGGGGATTTATGGCTACACCTTC.

V is TRBV18 and J is TRBJ2-1, with 12 bases aligning to TRBD2. The CDR3 is made up of 16 amino acids. V gave up 1 base and J gave up 5 bases; unmatched junction bases: 3. Germline V lookup: CDR1 KGHSH, CDR2 LQKENI. CDR3 nucleotide sequence: TGTGCCAGCTCACCACAGACTAGCGGGGGAAACAATGAGCAGTTCTTC. This codes for CASSPQTSGGNNEQFF.

The chain joins TRBV5-4 to TRBJ2-5, with D possibly TRBD2 on 6 matching bases. Germline loops: CDR1 SGHNT, CDR2 YYREEE (reference sequence). The ends were cut back, 4 bases at V and 5 bases at J, with 18 bases in the middle. The CDR3 extends over 15 amino acids. CDR3 loop: CASSPPGVERETQYF. The CDR3 nucleotides read TGTGCCAGCAGCCCCCCGGGGGTAGAAAGGGAGACCCAGTACTTC.

The chain uses TRBV2 and TRBJ2-3; D might be TRBD1 (5 bases). Trimming shortened V by 8 bases and J by 6 bases, and 15 bases separated the two germline ends. The CDR3 is 13 residues long. Germline V gene data show CDR1 as SNHLY and CDR2 as FYNNEI. The CDR3, as DNA: TGTGCCAGCGGACAAGTAAAATGGGATACGCAGTATTTT. This codes for CASGQVKWDTQYF.

The V gene is TRBV5-5, the J gene TRBJ1-4, with TRBD1 identical over 11 bases. CDR1 and CDR2 (germline): SGHKS, YYEKEE (reference sequence). The CDR3 runs 17 residues. V dropped 0 bases and J dropped 4; count of bases not matched to a gene: 5. For the CDR3, the DNA is TGTGCCAGCAGCTTGGCGGACAGGGGGCGCGTTAATGAAAAACTGTTTTTT. It is translated as CASSLADRGRVNEKLFF.

This chain joins TRBV5-4 and TRBJ2-5, with D possibly TRBD2 on 6 matching bases. The V and J ends lost 5 bases and 4 bases respectively, with 21 bases between them. The length of the CDR3 is 16 residues. Germline CDR1 SGHNT, CDR2 YYREEE (reference sequence). This CDR3 is CASRPGPGSEGETQYF. CDR3 sequence (DNA): TGTGCCAGCAGACCGGGGCCCGGGTCGGAGGGAGAGACCCAGTACTTC. The complete variable domain, with remaining parts taken from reference TRBV5-4 and TRBJ2-5, reads ETGVTQSPTHLIKTRGQQVTLRCSSQSGHNTVSWYQQALGQGPQFIFQYYREEENGRGNFPPRFSGLQFPNYSSELNVNALELDDSALYLCASRPGPGSEGETQYFGPGTRLLVL.

This chain connects TRBV6-2 or TRBV6-3 to TRBJ2-3; D is perhaps TRBD1 (5 bases). The germline V gene has CDR1 MNHEY and CDR2 SVGEGT. The CDR3 is 15 amino acids. V was cut by 2 bases and J by 6 bases, with 15 bases left in between. CDR3 nucleotide sequence: TGTGCCAGCAGTTACGTAGGGGCCTTAGTGGATACGCAGTATTTT. It specifies CASSYVGALVDTQYF.

In its sample, this clone was seen once. The J gene is TRBJ1-5, the V gene TRBV6-2 or TRBV6-3; D not resolved. From germline, CDR1 is MNHEY and CDR2 SVGEGT. The CDR3 length is 14 residues. Deletions cut 7 bases from V and 3 bases from J, with 13 bases between. CDR3 nucleotide sequence: TGTGCCAGCACCCCAACTTGGGCCAATCAGCCCCAGCATTTT. This codes for CASTPTWANQPQHF.

The chain's CDR3 is CASSERQIGRTYNEQFF. The DNA of the CDR3 is TGTGCCAGCAGTGAACGGCAAATAGGGAGAACCTACAATGAGCAGTTCTTC. The gene calls are TRBV2 and TRBJ2-1; perhaps TRBD2 as D (5 bases). CDR3 size: 17 residues. V lost 2 bases to trimming and J lost 2 bases, with 16 bases between them. Germline loops: CDR1 SNHLY, CDR2 FYNNEI.

The rearrangement joins TRBV5-4 to TRBJ1-1, with D perhaps matching TRBD1 (6 bases). V lost 4 bases, J lost 1 base, and 17 bases lay in between. This CDR3 is 16 amino acids long. Germline V gene sequence: CDR1 SGHNT, CDR2 YYREEE (reference sequence). CDR3 loop: CASSPGGGGQNTEAFF. Written as DNA, the CDR3 is TGTGCCAGCAGCCCGGGGGGTGGGGGGCAGAACACTGAAGCTTTCTTT.

V gene TRBV12-3 or TRBV12-4 combines with J gene TRBJ1-2; D call uncertain. The CDR3 sequence is 12 residues long. V was pared by 6 bases and J by 8 bases, with 13 bases between. CDR3 residues: CASSKDGLGYTF. CDR3 DNA sequence: TGTGCCAGCAGCAAGGACGGACTAGGCTACACCTTC.

This clone is a singleton in its sample. V usage is TRBV11-3 and J usage is TRBJ1-1; D not resolved. Trimming stripped 4 bases from V and 0 bases from J, with 12 bases between. Looked up from germline, CDR1 is SGHNT and CDR2 is YENEEA. The CDR3 covers 15 residues. The CDR3 nucleotides read TGTGCCAGCAGCTCGCAATTCTTAGTGAACACTGAAGCTTTCTTT. Residues: CASSSQFLVNTEAFF.

V is TRBV6-5 and J is TRBJ2-7; possible D gene TRBD1, 6 bases. V lost 6 bases and J lost 0, with 15 bases in between. Germline V gene lookup returns CDR1 MNHEY and CDR2 SVGAGI. The CDR3 loop spans 15 amino acids. The CDR3 spells CASSPTGTYSYEQYF. In DNA form, the CDR3 reads TGTGCCAGCAGCCCCACCGGGACATACTCCTACGAGCAGTACTTC.

This clone was counted a single time. This chain connects TRBV20-1 to TRBJ2-2; the D gene is possibly TRBD1 (5 bases). Trimming took off 3 bases at V and 1 base at J, with 9 bases between the two ends. Germline assignment: CDR1 DFQATT and CDR2 SNEGSKA (reference sequence). The length of the CDR3 is 14 residues. The CDR3 loop reads CSASPTGNTGELFF. In DNA form, the CDR3 reads TGCAGTGCTAGTCCTACAGGGAACACCGGGGAGCTGTTTTTT.

The CDR3 region has the DNA TGTGCCAGTAGTATTGATGGAGCGGGGCCCTACAATGAGCAGTTCTTC. It is translated as CASSIDGAGPYNEQFF. The chain uses TRBV19 and TRBJ2-1; 7 bases align to TRBD2. The CDR3 loop spans 16 amino acids. CDR1 and CDR2 from the germline V gene are LNHDA and SQIVND (reference sequence). V dropped 3 bases and J dropped 2; count of bases not matched to a gene: 7.